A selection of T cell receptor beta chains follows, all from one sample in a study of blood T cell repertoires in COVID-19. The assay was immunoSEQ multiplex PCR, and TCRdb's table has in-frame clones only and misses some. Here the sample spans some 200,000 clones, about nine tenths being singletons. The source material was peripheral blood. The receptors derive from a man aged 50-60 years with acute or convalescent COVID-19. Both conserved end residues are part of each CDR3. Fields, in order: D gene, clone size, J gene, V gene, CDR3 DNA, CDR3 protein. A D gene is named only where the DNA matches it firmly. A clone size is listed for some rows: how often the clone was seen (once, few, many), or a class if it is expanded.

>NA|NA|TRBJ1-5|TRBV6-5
TGTGCCAGCAGTTACTACAGGGATTCGAATCAGCCCCAGCATTTT
CASSYYRDSNQPQHF
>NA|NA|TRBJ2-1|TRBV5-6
TGTGCCAGCAGCAACCCCCGGCGGGGATACAATGAGCAGTTCTTC
CASSNPRRGYNEQFF
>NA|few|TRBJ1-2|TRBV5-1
TGCGCCAGCAGAGATGGGGTTCAGGGTGGCTACACCTTC
CASRDGVQGGYTF
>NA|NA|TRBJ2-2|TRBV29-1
TGCAGCGTTCTGACGGGGGTACTGTCCGGGGAGCTGTTTTTT
CSVLTGVLSGELFF
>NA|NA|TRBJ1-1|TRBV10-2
TGCGCCAGCAGCCCCGACAGCCCTGAAGCTTTCTTT
CASSPDSPEAFF
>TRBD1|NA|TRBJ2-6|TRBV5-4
TGTGCCAGCAGCGCCCCGGGACAGGGCTCTTCTGGGGCCAACGTCCTGACTTTC
CASSAPGQGSSGANVLTF
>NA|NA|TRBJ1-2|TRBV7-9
TGTGCCAGCAGCTCCGGGGCTGGGAGGTTCTATGGCTACACCTTC
CASSSGAGRFYGYTF
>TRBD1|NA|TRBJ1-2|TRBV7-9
TGTGCCAGCAGCTTAGTGGGGACAGACTATGGCTACACCTTC
CASSLVGTDYGYTF
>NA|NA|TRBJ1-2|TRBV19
TGTGCCAGTAGTATAGTCGGTAACTATGGCTACACCTTC
CASSIVGNYGYTF
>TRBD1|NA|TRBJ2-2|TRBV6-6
TGTGCCAGCAGCTCACAGGGGGCTTTCGGGGAGCTGTTTTTT
CASSSQGAFGELFF
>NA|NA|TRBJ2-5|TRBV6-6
TGTGCCAGCAGTTACGGCGGGGCTTTGGAGACCCAGTACTTC
CASSYGGALETQYF
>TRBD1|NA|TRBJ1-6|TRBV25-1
TGTGCCAGCAGTGAGAGGAGGGGGCCTTCCAATTCACCCCTCCACTTT
CASSERRGPSNSPLHF
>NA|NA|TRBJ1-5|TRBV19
TGTGCCAGTAATCGACAGTTAAGCGATCAGCCCCAGCATTTT
CASNRQLSDQPQHF
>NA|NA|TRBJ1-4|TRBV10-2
TGCGCCAGCAGTGAGTCCGGGGGTGAAAAACTGTTTTTT
CASSESGGEKLFF
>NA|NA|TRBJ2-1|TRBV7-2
TGTGCCAGCAGCTTAGCCTGGGGCTTGACCTACAATGAGCAGTTCTTC
CASSLAWGLTYNEQFF
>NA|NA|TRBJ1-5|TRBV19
TGTGCCAGTAGTGAGGGAGGGTGGAAGGGGAATCAGCCCCAGCATTTT
CASSEGGWKGNQPQHF
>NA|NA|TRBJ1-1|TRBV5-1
TGCGCCAGCAAGGAGGGTGGATTGAACACTGAAGCTTTCTTT
CASKEGGLNTEAFF
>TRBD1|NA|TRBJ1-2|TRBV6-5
TGTGCCAGCAGACAGACAGGGGCTGGTGGCTACACCTTC
CASRQTGAGGYTF
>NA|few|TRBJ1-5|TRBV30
TGTGCCTGGAGTAAGCTGGCAGGGGATCAGCCCCAGCATTTT
CAWSKLAGDQPQHF
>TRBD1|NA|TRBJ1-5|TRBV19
TGTGCCAGTAGCAGGCTAATAACAGGGGGCAATCAGCCCCAGCATTTT
CASSRLITGGNQPQHF
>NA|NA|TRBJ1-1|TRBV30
TGTGCCTGGAGTGCGGGACACAATTTCTTT
CAWSAGHNFF
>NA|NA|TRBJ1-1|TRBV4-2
TGTGCCAGCAGCCAAGACGAGGGAGGGGGCACTGAAGCTTTCTTT
CASSQDEGGGTEAFF
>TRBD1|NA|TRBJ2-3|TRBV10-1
TGCGCCAGCAGTGAGTACGAGGGGGCTAGCACAGATACGCAGTATTTT
CASSEYEGASTDTQYF
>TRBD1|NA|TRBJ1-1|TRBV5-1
TGCGCCAGCAGCTTGGTTCGTGGGACAGGGGGCGCGGGGACCACTGAAGCTTTCTTT
CASSLVRGTGGAGTTEAFF
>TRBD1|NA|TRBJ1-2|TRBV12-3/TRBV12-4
TGTGCCAGCAGTTCAGGGGGCGTCTATGGCTACACCTTC
CASSSGGVYGYTF
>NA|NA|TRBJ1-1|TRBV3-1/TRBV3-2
TGTGCCAGCAGCCAACAACAGGGTGAAGCTTTCTTT
CASSQQQGEAFF
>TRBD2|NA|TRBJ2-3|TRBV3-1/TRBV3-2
TGTGCCAGCAGCCAAGATAGTGGGACTAGCGGAAATACGCAGTATTTT
CASSQDSGTSGNTQYF
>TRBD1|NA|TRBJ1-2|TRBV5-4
TGTGCCAGCAGCTTGTGGGGACAGTCCACGGGCACCTTC
CASSLWGQSTGTF
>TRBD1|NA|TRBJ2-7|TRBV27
TGTGCCAGCAGGCTTTTGGGACAGGGGGCCCACGAGCAGTACTTC
CASRLLGQGAHEQYF
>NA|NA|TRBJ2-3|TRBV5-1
TGCGCCAGCAGCGCTTCGGGACAAAATACGCAGTATTTT
CASSASGQNTQYF
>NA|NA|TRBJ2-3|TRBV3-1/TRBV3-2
TGTGCCAGCAGCCCATCAGGGATAATTCAGTATTTT
CASSPSGIIQYF
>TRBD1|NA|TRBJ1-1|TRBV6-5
TGTGCCAGCAGATCCGACAGGGGCACTGAAGCTTTCTTT
CASRSDRGTEAFF
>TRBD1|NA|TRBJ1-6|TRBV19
TGTGCCAGTAGTTCCCAGACAGGGCCACCCCTCCACTTT
CASSSQTGPPLHF
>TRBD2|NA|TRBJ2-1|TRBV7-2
TGTGCCAGCAGCTTAAGAGGTTCAGGGAGGGGAAATGAGCAGTTCTTC
CASSLRGSGRGNEQFF
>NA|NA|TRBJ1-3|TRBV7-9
TGTGCCAGCACTCTCTACAGGGATGGCCCCGGAAACACCATATATTTT
CASTLYRDGPGNTIYF
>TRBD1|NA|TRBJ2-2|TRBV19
TGTGCCAGTAGTTCTACAGGGGGTCGGGTCGGGGAGCTGTTTTTT
CASSSTGGRVGELFF
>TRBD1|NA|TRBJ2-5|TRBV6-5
TGTGCCAGCAGAAAATACAGGGGAGTGGGAGAGACCCAGTACTTC
CASRKYRGVGETQYF
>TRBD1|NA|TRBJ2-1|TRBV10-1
TGCGCCAGCAGTGAGCCAGGGGACAGGGCGGGCCACAATGAGCAGTTCTTC
CASSEPGDRAGHNEQFF
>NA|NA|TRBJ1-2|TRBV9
TGTGCCAGCAGCGATACCTATGATGGCTACACCTTC
CASSDTYDGYTF
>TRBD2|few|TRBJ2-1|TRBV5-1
TGCGCCAGCAGTCCGGGGGGGAGCTACAATGAGCAGTTCTTC
CASSPGGSYNEQFF
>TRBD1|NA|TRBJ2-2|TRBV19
TGTGCCAGTACCCCGGGACAGGGAGTATCCGGGGAGCTGTTTTTT
CASTPGQGVSGELFF
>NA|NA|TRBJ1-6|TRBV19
TGTGCCAGTAGTAGTGGGGCAGCTTCACCCCTCCACTTT
CASSSGAASPLHF
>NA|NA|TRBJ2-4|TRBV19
TGTGCCAGTAGTAATTTGAGGGCCAAAAACATTCAGTACTTC
CASSNLRAKNIQYF
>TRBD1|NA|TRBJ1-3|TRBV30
TGTGCCTGGAGTGTACTAGGGGGCTACTCTGGAAACACCATATATTTT
CAWSVLGGYSGNTIYF